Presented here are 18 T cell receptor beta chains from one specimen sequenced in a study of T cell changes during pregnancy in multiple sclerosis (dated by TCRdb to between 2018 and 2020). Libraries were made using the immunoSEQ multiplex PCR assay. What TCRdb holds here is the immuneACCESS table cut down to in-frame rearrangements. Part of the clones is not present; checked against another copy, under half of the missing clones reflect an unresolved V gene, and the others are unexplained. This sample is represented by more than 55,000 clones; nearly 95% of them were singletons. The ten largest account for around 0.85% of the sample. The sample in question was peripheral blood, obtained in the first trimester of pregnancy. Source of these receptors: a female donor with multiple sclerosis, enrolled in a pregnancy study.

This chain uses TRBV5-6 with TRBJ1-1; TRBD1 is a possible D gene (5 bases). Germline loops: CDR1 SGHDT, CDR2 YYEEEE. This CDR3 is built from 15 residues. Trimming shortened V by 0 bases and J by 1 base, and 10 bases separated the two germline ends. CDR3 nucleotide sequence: TGTGCCAGCAGCTTGGAAGGGGTAGGGAACACTGAAGCTTTCTTT. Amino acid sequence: CASSLEGVGNTEAFF.

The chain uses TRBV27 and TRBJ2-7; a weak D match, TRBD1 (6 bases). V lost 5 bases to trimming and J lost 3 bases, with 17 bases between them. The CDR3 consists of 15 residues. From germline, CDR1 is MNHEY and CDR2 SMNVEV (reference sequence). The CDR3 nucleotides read TGTGCCAGCAGTCCGATCCCCAGGGGAGACTACGAGCAGTACTTC. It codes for CASSPIPRGDYEQYF.

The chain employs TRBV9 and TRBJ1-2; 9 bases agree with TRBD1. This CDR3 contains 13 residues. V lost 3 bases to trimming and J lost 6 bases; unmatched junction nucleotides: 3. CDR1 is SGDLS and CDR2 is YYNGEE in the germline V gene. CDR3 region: CASSARTGDGYTF. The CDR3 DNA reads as TGTGCCAGCAGCGCACGGACAGGGGATGGCTACACCTTC. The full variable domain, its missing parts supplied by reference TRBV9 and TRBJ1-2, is DSGVTQTPKHLITATGQRVTLRCSPRSGDLSVYWYQQSLDQGLQFLIQYYNGEERAKGNILERFSAQQFPDLHSELNLSSLELGDSALYFCASSARTGDGYTFGSGTRLTVV.

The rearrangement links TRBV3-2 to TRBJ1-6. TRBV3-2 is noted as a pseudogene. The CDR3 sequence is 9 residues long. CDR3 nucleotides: TGTGCCAGCAGCCAACTCCTCCACTTT. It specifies CASSQLLHF.

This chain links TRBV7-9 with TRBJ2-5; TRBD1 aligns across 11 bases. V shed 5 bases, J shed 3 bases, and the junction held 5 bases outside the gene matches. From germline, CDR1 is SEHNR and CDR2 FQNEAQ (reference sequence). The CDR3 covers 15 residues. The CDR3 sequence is CASSRPGQGEETQYF. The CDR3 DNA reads TGTGCCAGCAGCAGACCGGGACAGGGGGAAGAGACCCAGTACTTC.

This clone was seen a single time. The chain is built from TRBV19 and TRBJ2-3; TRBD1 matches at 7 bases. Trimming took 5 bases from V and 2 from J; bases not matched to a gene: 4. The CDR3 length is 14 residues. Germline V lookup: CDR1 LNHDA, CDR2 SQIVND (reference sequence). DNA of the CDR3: TGTGCCAGTAGTGTGACAGGGCCCACAGATACGCAGTATTTT. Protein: CASSVTGPTDTQYF.

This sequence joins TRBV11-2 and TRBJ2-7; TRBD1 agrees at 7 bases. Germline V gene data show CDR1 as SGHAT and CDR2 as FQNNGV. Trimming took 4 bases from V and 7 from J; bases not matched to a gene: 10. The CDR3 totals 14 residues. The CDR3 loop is CASSSTGIRLEQYF. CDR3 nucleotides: TGTGCCAGCAGCTCGACAGGGATCAGACTTGAGCAGTACTTC.

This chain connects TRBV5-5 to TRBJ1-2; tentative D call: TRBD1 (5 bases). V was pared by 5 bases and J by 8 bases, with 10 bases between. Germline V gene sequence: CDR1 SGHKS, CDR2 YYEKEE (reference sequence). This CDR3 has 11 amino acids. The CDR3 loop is CASRGTGGYTF. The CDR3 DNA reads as TGTGCCAGCAGGGGGACTGGAGGCTACACCTTC.

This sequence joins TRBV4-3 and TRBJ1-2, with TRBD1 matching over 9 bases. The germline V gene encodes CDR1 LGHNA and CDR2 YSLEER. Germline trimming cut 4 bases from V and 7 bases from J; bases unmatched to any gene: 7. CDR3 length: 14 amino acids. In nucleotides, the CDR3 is TGCGCCAGCAGCCCGGGGACAGGGTACTCTGGCTACACCTTC. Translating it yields CASSPGTGYSGYTF.

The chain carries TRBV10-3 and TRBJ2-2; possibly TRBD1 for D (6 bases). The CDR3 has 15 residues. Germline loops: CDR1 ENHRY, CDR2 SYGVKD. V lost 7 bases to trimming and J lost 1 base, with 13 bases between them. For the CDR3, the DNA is TGTGCCATCACTGCAGGGGCGCAGAACACCGGGGAGCTGTTTTTT. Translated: CAITAGAQNTGELFF.

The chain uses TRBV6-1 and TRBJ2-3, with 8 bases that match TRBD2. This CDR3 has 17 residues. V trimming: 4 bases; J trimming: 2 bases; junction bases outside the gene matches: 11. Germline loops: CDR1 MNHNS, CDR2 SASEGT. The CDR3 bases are TGTGCCAGCAGTGGGCAATGGAAGCGGGGGTACACAGATACGCAGTATTTT. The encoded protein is CASSGQWKRGYTDTQYF.

This CDR3 reads CASSLGASYGELFF. CDR3 coding DNA: TGTGCCAGCAGCTTAGGGGCTAGCTACGGGGAGCTGTTTTTT. The chain uses TRBV7-7 and TRBJ2-2, with D possibly TRBD2 on 5 matching bases. Germline assignment: CDR1 SSHAT and CDR2 FNYEAQ (reference sequence). The CDR3 is made up of 14 amino acids. The V and J ends lost 1 base and 7 bases respectively, with 10 bases between them.

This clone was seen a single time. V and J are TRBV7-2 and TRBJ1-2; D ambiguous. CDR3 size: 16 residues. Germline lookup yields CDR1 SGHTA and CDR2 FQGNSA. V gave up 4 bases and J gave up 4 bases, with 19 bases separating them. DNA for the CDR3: TGTGCCAGCAGCTCAATAGGGCAGGAGGGCGCCTATGGCTACACCTTC. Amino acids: CASSSIGQEGAYGYTF.

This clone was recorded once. The CDR3 DNA reads TGTGCCAGCAGCATCGACAGAGGACTGTTTTTT. It codes for CASSIDRGLFF. The J gene is TRBJ1-4, the V gene TRBV5-5, with D possibly being TRBD1 (5 bases). The CDR3 spans 11 residues. CDR1 and CDR2 (germline): SGHKS, YYEKEE (reference sequence). V lost 4 bases to trimming and J lost 13 bases, with 11 bases between them.

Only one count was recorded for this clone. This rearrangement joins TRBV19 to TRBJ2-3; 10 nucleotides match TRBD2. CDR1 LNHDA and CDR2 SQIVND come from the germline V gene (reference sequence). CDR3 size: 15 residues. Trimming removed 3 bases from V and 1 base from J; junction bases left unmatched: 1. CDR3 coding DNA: TGTGCCAGTAGTATCCTAGCGGGGGGCACAGATACGCAGTATTTT. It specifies CASSILAGGTDTQYF.

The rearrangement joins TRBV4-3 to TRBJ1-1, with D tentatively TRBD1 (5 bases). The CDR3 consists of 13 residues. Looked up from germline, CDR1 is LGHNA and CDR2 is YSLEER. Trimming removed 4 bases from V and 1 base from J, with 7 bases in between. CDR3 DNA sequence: TGCGCCAGCAGCCGACAGAGGAACACTGAAGCTTTCTTT. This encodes CASSRQRNTEAFF.

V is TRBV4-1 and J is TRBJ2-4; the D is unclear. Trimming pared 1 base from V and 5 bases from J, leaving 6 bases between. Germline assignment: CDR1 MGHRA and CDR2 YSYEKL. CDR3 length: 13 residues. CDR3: CASSQGTQNIQYF. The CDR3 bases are TGCGCCAGCAGCCAAGGAACTCAAAACATTCAGTACTTC.

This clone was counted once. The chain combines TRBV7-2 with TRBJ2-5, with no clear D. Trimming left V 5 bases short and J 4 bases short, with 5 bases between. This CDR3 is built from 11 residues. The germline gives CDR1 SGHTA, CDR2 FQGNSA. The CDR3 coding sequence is TGTGCCAGCAGCCGCGGAGAGACCCAGTACTTC. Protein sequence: CASSRGETQYF.